The rows below give T cell receptor beta chains drawn from one sample of a study of T cells in lung cancer brain metastases. Clones were read by immunoSEQ multiplex PCR, and TCRdb kept only the in-frame ones, dropping some. The profile shows 2,500 to 3,000 clones, under 95% of them singletons. Source material: tumor tissue from the primary lung tumor. Every receptor here comes from a woman in her forties or fifties with non-small cell lung cancer. CDR3s include the opening cysteine and the closing phenylalanine or tryptophan. Clone size, where shown, is once, few, many, or a class for clones that have expanded.

V	size	length	CDR3
TRBV6-6	-	12	CASSYSGNTIYF
TRBV28	-	17	CASSFGGGLAGQETQYF
TRBV30	once	13	CAWSPGDDSPLHF
TRBV2	-	16	CASPWASSASTDTQYF
TRBV19	-	14	CASSIGSEDQPQHF
TRBV9	-	14	CASSTWTGVDEQYF
TRBV15	-	15	CATSLGQGGNQPQHF
TRBV27	few	14	CASQTSGSTYEQYF
TRBV29-1	-	14	CSVVRDRGTDTQYF
TRBV29-1	-	14	CSVGSAGDLSTQYF
TRBV6-1	-	15	CASRTTVSSGNTIYF
TRBV6-1	-	15	CASSAKTGEDSPLHF
TRBV5-5	-	16	CASSPRGTSVGETQYF
TRBV9	-	14	CASSVDPVNYGYTF
TRBV30	-	16	CAWARGGQPGDTEAFF
TRBV6-5	-	14	CASSYGTRNYGYTF
TRBV11-2	-	13	CASRLTRQPSAFF
TRBV5-1	-	16	CASSLESAVRTDTQYF
TRBV14	-	15	CASSQGDSRRETQYF
TRBV19	once	13	CASSTALRNEQFF
TRBV10-3	-	11	CAISDRGFKYF
TRBV4-2	-	13	CASSQDINQPQHF
TRBV6-1	-	10	CASSYHEQYF
TRBV5-1	once	14	CASSLGDRNQPQHF
TRBV7-9	-	14	CASSLVGWKETQYF
TRBV27	-	13	CASRDRGQETQYF
TRBV13	once	15	CASSPSGRPSYEQYF
TRBV11-1	once	14	CASSLELATGELFF
TRBV5-4	-	13	CASSLQGPTEAFF
TRBV9	few	13	CASSPRREGAQYF
TRBV6-1	-	15	CASRERGSPVDTQYF
TRBV10-2	-	14	CASRDGYSNQPQHF
TRBV14	-	13	CASSQDRAYTQYF
TRBV27	-	14	CASSLRRETDTQYF
TRBV30	-	11	CAWIRGSEAFF
TRBV11-3	-	14	CASSPGGSYNEQFF
TRBV12-5	-	16	CASASNGGPRATTQYF
TRBV2	-	11	CASSRTVEAFF
TRBV29-1	-	13	CSVNEGGTGELFF
TRBV7-2	once	13	CASSPGPRLRVFF
TRBV13	-	13	CASSLGLTGELFF
TRBV2	-	20	CASSVDSPPLLAGRSYEQYF
TRBV4-3	once	13	CASSQPTGVGYTF